What follows describes a single TCR beta chain. This receptor's antigen is unknown. No base quality values were provided; no much bigger clone lies one nucleotide off. According to the study, the label for this sample's treatment or condition signals: allogeneic hematopoietic cell transplantation with graft depleted of TCRalphabeta T cells and CD19 B cells. TCRalphabeta/CD19-depleted allogeneic hematopoietic cell grafts were given to the transplant recipients, all of whom were children. The library was generated by PCR. TCRdb shows the sequencer as Illumina HiSeq 2500. TCR library preparation used molecular barcoding, with unique molecular identifiers applied to normalize quantification of the TCRbeta repertoire. TCRdb ran its own pipeline on the public reads, namely fastp trimming at Q25 and MiXCR clone calling, and kept in-frame beta chains. Rows matching on CDR3 protein sequence are summarized as one entry with the most common DNA and genes. Here the sample has around 490,000 distinct CDR3 sequences; over 10% occur a single time. Together, the top ten hold less than 15% of the sample.

The data were taken from a study of T-cell reconstitution after alpha-beta-depleted transplantation in children (dated by TCRdb to 2015 to 2016). General notes on the study: The study quantitatively tracked T-cell immune reconstitution after TCRalphabeta/CD19-depleted allogeneic hematopoietic cell transplantation in children using TCR repertoire profiling.

Study-wide conclusions, independent of this receptor: The apparently early recovery of alphabetaT-cell counts about two months after transplant reportedly depended on only several hundred rapidly expanded clones that came from non-depleted graft cells. In some patients, the high TCRbeta diversity seen at day 60 was put down to recipient T cells and intrathymic progenitors that had survived conditioning. Over subsequent months, a decline in hyperexpanded clone frequencies was noted, and after one year, T-cell counts and TCRbeta diversity were mostly ascribed to newly produced T cells.

The sequencing used PBMCs, mostly from graft donor cells, collected 180 days after TCRalphabeta/CD19-depleted stem cell transplant. The origin of this receptor is a female patient aged 2-15 years who had a stem cell transplant for aplastic anemia, so the T cells may come from the graft donor.

In nucleotides, the sequence is TGTGCCAGCAGCCCTAAGCTGACTAGCGGAGTCACGGGGAATGAGCAGTTCTTC. This codes for CASSPKLTSGVTGNEQFF. Recombination linked TRBV7-8 to TRBJ2-1, with TRBD2 matching 9 junction bases. CDR1 is given as SGHVS and CDR2 as FQNEAQ, both from the germline V gene. From cysteine to phenylalanine, the CDR3 is 18 amino acids long. The entry retains the CDR3 DNA only, 54 bases that are in frame from base 1. The germline V end is reduced by 5 bases and the J end by 7 bases; junction bases left unmatched: 18.